This TCR beta chain was captured in a study of long-term antiretroviral therapy in people with HIV. CDR1 and CDR2 from the germline V gene are GTSNPN and SVGIG (reference sequence). Deletions cut 2 bases from V and 11 bases from J, with 12 bases between. The CDR3 extends over 11 amino acids. At the survey level, the v3.0 immunoSEQ assay was run. TCRdb keeps only in-frame clones here, not all; method: immunoSEQ multiplex PCR. There are roughly 23,000 clones in the sample; 84% occur only once, and 3.4% lies in the top ten. This clone was picked up one time. The V gene is TRBV30, the J gene TRBJ1-1; weak D call: TRBD1 (6 bases). The sequence derives from a woman between 50 and 59 years old with HIV. The sequences come from unsorted PBMCs, collected 1.9 years after starting antiretroviral therapy. In DNA, the CDR3 is TGTGCCTGGAGTCATCAGGGGTGGGCTTTCTTT. This sequence encodes CAWSHQGWAFF.